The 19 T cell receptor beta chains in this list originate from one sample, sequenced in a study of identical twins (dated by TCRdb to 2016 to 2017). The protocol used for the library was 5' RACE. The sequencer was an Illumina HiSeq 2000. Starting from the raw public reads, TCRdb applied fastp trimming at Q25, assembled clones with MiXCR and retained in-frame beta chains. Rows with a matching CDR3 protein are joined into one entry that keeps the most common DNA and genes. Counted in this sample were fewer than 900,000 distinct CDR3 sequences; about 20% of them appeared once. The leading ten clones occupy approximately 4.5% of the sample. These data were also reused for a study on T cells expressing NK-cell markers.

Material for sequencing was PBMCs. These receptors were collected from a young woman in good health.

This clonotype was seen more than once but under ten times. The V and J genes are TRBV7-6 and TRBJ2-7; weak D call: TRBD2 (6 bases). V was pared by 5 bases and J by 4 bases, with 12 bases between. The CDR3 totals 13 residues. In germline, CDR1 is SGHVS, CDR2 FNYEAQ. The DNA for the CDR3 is TGTGCCAGCAGCCCCTTACTAGCATACGAGCAGTACTTC. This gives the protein CASSPLLAYEQYF.

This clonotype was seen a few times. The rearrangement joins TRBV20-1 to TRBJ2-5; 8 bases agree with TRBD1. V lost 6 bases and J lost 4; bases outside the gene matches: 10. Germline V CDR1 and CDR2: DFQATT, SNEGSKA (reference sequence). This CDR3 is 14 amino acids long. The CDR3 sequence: CSARLQGERETQYF. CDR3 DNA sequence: TGCAGTGCACGTCTACAGGGGGAACGAGAGACCCAGTACTTC.

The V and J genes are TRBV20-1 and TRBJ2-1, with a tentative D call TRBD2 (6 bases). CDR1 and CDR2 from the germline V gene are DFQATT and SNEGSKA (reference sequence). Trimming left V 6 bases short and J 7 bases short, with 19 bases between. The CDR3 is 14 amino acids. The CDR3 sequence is CSASRSGLTNEQFF. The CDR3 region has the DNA TGCAGTGCCAGTCGGAGCGGGTTGACGAATGAGCAGTTCTTC.

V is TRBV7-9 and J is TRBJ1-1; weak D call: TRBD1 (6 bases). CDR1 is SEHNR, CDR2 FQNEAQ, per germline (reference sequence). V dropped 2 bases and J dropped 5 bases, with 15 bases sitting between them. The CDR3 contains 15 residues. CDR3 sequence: CASSLSGTGKTEAFF. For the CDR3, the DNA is TGTGCCAGCAGCTTAAGTGGAACAGGGAAGACTGAAGCTTTCTTT. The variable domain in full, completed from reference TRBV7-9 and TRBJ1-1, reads DTGVSQNPRHKITKRGQNVTFRCDPISEHNRLYWYRQTLGQGPEFLTYFQNEAQLEKSRLLSDRFSAERPKGSFSTLEIQRTEQGDSAMYLCASSLSGTGKTEAFFGQGTRLTVV.

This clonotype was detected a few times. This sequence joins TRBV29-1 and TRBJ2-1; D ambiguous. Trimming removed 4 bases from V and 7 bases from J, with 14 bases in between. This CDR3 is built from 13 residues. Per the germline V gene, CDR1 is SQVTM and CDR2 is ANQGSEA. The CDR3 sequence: CSVGLDLRNEQFF. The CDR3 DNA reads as TGCAGCGTTGGGCTAGACCTAAGGAATGAGCAGTTCTTC.

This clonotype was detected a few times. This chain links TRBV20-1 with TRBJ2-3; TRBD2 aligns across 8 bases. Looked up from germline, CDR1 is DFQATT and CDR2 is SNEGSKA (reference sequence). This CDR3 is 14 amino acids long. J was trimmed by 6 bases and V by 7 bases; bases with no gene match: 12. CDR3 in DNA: TGCAGTGTTACTAGCGGCACGCGTGGGGATACGCAGTATTTT. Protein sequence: CSVTSGTRGDTQYF.

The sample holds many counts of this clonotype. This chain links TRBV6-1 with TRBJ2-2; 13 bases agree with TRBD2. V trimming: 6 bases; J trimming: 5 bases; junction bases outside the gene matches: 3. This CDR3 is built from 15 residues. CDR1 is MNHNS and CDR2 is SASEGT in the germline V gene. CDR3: CASRSGLAGTGELFF. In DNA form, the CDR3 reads TGTGCCAGCAGGTCGGGACTAGCGGGAACCGGGGAGCTGTTTTTT.

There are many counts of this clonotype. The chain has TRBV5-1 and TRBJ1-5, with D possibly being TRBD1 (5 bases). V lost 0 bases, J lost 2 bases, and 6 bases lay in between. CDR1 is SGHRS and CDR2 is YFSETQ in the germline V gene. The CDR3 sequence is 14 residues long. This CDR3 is CASSLAGGNQPQHF. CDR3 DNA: TGCGCCAGCAGCTTGGCGGGGGGCAATCAGCCCCAGCATTTT.

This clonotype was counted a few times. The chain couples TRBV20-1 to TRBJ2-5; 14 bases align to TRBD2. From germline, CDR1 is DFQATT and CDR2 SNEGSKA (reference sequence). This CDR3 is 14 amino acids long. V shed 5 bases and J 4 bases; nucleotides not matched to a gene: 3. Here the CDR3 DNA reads TGCAGTGCTGGGACTAGCGGGAGATCAGAGACCCAGTACTTC. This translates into CSAGTSGRSETQYF.

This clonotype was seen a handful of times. The chain's CDR3 is CASSYTSRAKQYF. The CDR3 bases are TGTGCCAGCAGTTATACGTCGAGGGCTAAGCAGTACTTC. V gene TRBV12-3 or TRBV12-4 combines with J gene TRBJ2-7, with a weak D call TRBD2 (5 bases). The CDR3 has 13 amino acids. V lost 4 bases and J 8 bases, leaving 15 bases between the germline ends.

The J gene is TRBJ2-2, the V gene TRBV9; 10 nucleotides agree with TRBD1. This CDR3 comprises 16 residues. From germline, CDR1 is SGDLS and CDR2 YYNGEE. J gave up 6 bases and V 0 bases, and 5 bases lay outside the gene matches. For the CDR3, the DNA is TGTGCCAGCAGCGTAGCGGGACAGGGGTTCGCCGGGGAGCTGTTTTTT. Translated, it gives CASSVAGQGFAGELFF.

CDR3 in DNA: TGTGCCAGCAGGCACCGGGACTCATTATACGAGCAGTACTTC. It encodes CASRHRDSLYEQYF. The V call is TRBV6-1, the J call TRBJ2-7; maybe TRBD2 (6 bases). V lost 6 bases to trimming and J lost 4 bases, with 16 bases between them. CDR3 size: 14 residues. Per the germline V gene, CDR1 is MNHNS and CDR2 is SASEGT.

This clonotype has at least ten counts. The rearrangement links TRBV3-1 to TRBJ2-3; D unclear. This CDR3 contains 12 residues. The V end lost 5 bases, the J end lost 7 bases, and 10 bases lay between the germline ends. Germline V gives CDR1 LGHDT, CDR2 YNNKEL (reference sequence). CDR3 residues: CASSDRLYTQYF. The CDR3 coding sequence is TGTGCCAGCAGCGATAGACTGTATACGCAGTATTTT.

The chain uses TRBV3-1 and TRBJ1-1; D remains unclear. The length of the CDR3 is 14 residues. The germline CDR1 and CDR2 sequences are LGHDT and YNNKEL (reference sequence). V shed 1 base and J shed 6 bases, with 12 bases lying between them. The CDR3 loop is CASSQGVRVAEAFF. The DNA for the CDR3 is TGTGCCAGCAGCCAAGGCGTTAGGGTTGCTGAAGCTTTCTTT.

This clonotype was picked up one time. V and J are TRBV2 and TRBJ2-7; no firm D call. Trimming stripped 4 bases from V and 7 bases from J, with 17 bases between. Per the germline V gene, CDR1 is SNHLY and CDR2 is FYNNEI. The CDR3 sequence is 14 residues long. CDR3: CASSGPSSGWEQYF. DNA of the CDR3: TGTGCCAGCAGTGGTCCCTCTTCCGGGTGGGAGCAGTACTTC.

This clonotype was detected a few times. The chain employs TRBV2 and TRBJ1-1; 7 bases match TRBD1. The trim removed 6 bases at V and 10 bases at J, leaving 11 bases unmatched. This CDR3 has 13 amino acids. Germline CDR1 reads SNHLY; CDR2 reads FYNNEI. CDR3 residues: CASSGVGQGGAFF. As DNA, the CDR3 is TGTGCCAGCAGCGGAGTAGGGCAGGGGGGAGCTTTCTTT.

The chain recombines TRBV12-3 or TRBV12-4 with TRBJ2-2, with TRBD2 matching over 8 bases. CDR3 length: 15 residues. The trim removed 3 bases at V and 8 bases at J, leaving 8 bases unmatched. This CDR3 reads CASSFKRGPRGELFF. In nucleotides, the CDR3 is TGTGCCAGCAGTTTCAAGCGGGGGCCCAGGGGGGAGCTGTTTTTT.

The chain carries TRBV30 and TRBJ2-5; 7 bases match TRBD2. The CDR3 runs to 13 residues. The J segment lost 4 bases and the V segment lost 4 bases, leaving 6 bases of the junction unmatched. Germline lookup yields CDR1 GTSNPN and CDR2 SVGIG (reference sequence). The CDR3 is CAWTRGVIETQYF. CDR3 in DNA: TGTGCCTGGACCCGGGGGGTGATAGAGACCCAGTACTTC. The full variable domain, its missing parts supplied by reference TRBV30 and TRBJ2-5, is SQTIHQWPATLVQPVGSPLSLECTVEGTSNPNLYWYRQAAGRGLQLLFYSVGIGQISSEVPQNLSASRPQDRQFILSSKKLLLSDSGFYLCAWTRGVIETQYFGPGTRLLVL.

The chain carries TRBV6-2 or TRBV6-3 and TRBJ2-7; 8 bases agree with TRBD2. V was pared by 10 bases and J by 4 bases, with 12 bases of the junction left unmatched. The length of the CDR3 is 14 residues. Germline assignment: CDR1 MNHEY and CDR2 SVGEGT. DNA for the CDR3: TGTGCCACCACGAAGCGGGAGTGGGGATACGAGCAGTACTTC. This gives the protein CATTKREWGYEQYF.